The clone carrying this T cell receptor beta chain was observed a single time. Its antigen is currently unknown. This sample is drawn from a study of OX40 agonist ivuxolimab in advanced cancers. Findings and caveats of the study: CD4+ and CD8+ T cells in blood underwent clonal expansion by week 6 at 0.1 to 3.0 mg/kg.

The table came from immunoSEQ multiplex PCR; TCRdb's copy has only in-frame clones and leaves some out. In the table there are 90,000 to 100,000 clones, almost 90% of which are singletons. Looked up from germline, CDR1 is LNHDA and CDR2 is SQIVND (reference sequence). Trimming took 4 bases from V and 2 from J; bases not matched to a gene: 5. The CDR3 is made up of 14 amino acids. The J gene is TRBJ2-7, the V gene TRBV19; TRBD1 matches at 7 bases. The input for sequencing was CD4+ or CD8+ T cells sorted from blood, taken in a trial of the OX40 agonist ivuxolimab. This sequence originates from an adult with an advanced solid tumor such as melanoma, head and neck, liver or kidney cancer. The CDR3 loop reads CASSRNRGTYEQYF. The CDR3 region has the DNA TGTGCCAGTAGTAGGAACAGGGGCACCTACGAGCAGTACTTC.